This entry concerns a single T cell receptor (beta chain). Those who participated ranged in age from about 18 to 89 years and resided in about two dozen US areas. Allocation to cohorts depended on clinical history reported by the participants. The CDR3 spans 13 residues. The V and J ends lost 1 base and 11 bases respectively, with 14 bases between them. Study processing details: Reference gene primer amplification yielded estimated nucleated cell counts. This table comes from immunoSEQ multiplex PCR, and its TCRdb copy is limited to in-frame clones, with some not included. The D gene and trimming were derived from the DNA, and the V and J assignments and clone size from that table. The sample holds 200,000 to 250,000 clones, roughly 85% seen once. These data come from a study of blood T cell repertoires in COVID-19. Looking at the study overall: Nucleic acid was either cDNA or gDNA, and it came from T cells, B-cell-depleted T cells, or PBMCs.

This clonotype was sampled from a woman aged 40 to 55 with acute COVID-19. This chain links TRBV12-3 or TRBV12-4 with TRBJ1-1; no clear D gene. The specimen sequenced was PBMCs or T cells enriched from blood (not recorded which). This chain's CDR3 is CASSLVPYGLAFF. CDR3 in DNA: TGTGCCAGCAGTTTAGTCCCGTACGGGTTGGCTTTCTTT.